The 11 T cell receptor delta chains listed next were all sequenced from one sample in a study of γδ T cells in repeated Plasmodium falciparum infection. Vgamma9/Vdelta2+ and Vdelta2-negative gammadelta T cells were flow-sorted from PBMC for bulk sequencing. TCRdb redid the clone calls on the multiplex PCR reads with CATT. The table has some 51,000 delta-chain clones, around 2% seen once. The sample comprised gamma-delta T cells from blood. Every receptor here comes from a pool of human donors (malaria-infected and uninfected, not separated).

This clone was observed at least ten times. CDR3 amino acids: CALGELGSLPRRYWGIKSGKLIF. CDR3 nucleotides: TGTGCTCTTGGGGAACTGGGCAGCCTTCCTAGACGGTACTGGGGGATAAAGAGCGGTAAACTCATCTTT. The chain carries TRDV1 and TRDJ1; 11 bases match TRDD3. J was trimmed by 7 bases and V by 0 bases; bases with no gene match: 28. The CDR3 totals 23 residues. The germline V gene encodes CDR1 TSWWSYY and CDR2 QGS.

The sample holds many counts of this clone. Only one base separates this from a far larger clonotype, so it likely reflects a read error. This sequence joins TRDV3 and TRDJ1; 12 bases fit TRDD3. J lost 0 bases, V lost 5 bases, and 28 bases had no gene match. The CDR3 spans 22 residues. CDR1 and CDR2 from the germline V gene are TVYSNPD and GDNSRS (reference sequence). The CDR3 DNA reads TGTGCCCTTGGGCGACGAAACCCGTACTGGGGGATACAAACCACGTACACCGATAAACTCATCTTT. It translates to CALGRRNPYWGIQTTYTDKLIF.

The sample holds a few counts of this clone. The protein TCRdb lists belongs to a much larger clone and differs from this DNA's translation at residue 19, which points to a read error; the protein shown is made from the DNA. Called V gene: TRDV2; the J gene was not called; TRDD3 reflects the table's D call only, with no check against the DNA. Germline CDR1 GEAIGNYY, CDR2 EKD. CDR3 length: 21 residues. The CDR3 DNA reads TGTGCCTGTGACACGGCGAGTACTGGGGGACTAAGCTCCTGGGACACCCGACAGACGTTTTTC. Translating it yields CACDTASTGGLSSWDTRQTFF.

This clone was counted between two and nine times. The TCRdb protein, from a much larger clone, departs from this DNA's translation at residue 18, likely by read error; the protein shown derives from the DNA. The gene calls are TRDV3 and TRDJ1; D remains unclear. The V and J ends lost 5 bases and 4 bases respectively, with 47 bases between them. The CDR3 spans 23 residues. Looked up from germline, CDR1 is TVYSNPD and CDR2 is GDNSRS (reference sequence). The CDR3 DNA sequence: TGTGCCAGACGAGAACTGCAGCCTTACCCCATCCCCCTCAAAGCCCCGTACATCGATAAACTCATCTTT. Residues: CARRELQPYPIPLKAPYIDKLIF. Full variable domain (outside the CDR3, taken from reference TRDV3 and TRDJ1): CDKVTQSSPDQTVASGSEVVLLCTYDTVYSNPDLFWYRIRPDYSFQFVFYGDNSRSEGADFTQGRFSVKHILTQKAFHLVISPVRTEDSATYYCARRELQPYPIPLKAPYIDKLIFGKGTRVTVEP.

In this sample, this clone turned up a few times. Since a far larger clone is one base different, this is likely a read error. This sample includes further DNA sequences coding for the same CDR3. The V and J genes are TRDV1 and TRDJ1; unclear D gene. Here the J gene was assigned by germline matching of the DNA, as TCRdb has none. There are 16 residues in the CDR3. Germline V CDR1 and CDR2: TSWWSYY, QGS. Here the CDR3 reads CALGFYSFTATDKLIF. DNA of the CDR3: TGTGCTCTTGGATTCTACTCCTTTACTGCTACCGACAAACTCATCTTT.

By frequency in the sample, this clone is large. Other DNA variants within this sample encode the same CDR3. This CDR3 reads CAQRLRTGGPYTDKLIF. The CDR3 DNA is TGTGCTCAAAGGTTAAGGACTGGGGGACCCTACACCGATAAACTCATCTTT. The gene calls are TRDV3 and TRDJ1, with 9 bases that match TRDD3. Germline V CDR1 and CDR2: TVYSNPD, GDNSRS (reference sequence). There are 17 residues in the CDR3.

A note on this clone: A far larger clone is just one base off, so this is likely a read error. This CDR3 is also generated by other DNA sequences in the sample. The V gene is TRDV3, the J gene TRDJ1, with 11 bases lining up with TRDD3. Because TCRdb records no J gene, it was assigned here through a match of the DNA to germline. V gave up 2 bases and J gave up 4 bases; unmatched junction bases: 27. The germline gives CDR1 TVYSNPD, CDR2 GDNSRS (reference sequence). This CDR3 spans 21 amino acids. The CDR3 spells CAFLPSSFILGDIAGNDKLIF. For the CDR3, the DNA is TGTGCCTTTCTTCCCTCCTCCTTCATACTGGGGGATATCGCGGGAAACGATAAACTCATCTTT.

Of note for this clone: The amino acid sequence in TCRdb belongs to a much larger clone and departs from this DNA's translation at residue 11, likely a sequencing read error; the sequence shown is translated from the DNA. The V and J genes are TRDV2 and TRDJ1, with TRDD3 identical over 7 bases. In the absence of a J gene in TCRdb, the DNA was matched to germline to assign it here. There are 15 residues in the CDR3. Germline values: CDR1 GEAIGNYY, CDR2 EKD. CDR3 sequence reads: CACDTKGGSTVKLIF. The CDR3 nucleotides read TGTGCCTGTGACACAAAGGGGGGATCCACCGTTAAACTCATCTTT.

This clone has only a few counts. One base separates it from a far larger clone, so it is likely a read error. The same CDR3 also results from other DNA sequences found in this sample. CDR3 amino acids: CACERRGALTDKLIF. For the CDR3, the DNA is TGTGCCTGTGAGCGGCGGGGGGCCCTAACCGATAAACTCATCTTT. The rearrangement joins TRDV2 to TRDJ1; TRDD3 is a possible D gene (5 bases). The J gene, missing from TCRdb, was assigned here through DNA to germline matching. Per germline, CDR1 GEAIGNYY and CDR2 EKD. V was pared by 4 bases and J by 2 bases, with 16 bases between. CDR3 length: 15 amino acids.

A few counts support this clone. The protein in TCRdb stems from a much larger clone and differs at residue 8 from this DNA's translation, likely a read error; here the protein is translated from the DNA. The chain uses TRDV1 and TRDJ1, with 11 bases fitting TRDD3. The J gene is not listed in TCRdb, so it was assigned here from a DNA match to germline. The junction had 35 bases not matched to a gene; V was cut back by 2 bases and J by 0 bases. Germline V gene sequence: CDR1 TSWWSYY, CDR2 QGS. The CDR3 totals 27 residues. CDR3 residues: CALGEVRVYHRPSVGGYASAYTDKLIF. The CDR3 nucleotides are TGTGCTCTTGGGGAAGTAAGGGTCTACCACCGTCCCTCTGTTGGGGGATACGCTTCTGCCTACACCGATAAACTCATCTTT.

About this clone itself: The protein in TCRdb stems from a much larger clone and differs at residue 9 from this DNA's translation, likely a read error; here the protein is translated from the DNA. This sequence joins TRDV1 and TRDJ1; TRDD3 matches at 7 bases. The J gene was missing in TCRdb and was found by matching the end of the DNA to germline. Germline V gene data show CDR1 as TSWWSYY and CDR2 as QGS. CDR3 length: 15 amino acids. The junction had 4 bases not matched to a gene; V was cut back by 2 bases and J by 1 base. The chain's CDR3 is CALGESYWGTDKLIF. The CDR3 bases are TGTGCTCTTGGGGAATCGTACTGGGGCACCGATAAACTCATCTTT.